This T cell receptor (beta chain) was obtained from a study of Graves' ophthalmopathy and Graves' hyperthyroidism. Across the whole study: Ophthalmopathy absent within 18 months of follow-up marked hyperthyroidism as stable.

Orbital computed tomography and thyroid ultrasound, along with TRAb, serum thyroxine and clinical symptoms, underpinned diagnosis. This clonotype has ten or more counts. Its specificity is unknown. RNA transcripts were the source from which TCR beta CDR3 regions were amplified. Investigators did first-round RT-PCR with HTBI primers, then second-round multiplex PCR. TCRdb ran MiXCR on the multiplex PCR reads and lists one entry per CDR3 protein. Counted here are around 1.1 million distinct CDR3 sequences, roughly two fifths occurring once; the ten biggest clones make up approximately 10%. The study's findings and limits: Stable hyperthyroidism and ophthalmopathy were told apart by a 13-signature model, which achieved approximately 87% sensitivity and roughly 80% specificity. Blood also carried most expanded thyroid clonotypes exceeding 0.001 frequency.

The CDR3 runs 13 residues. Germline lookup yields CDR1 LNHDA and CDR2 SQIVND (reference sequence). V lost 3 bases and J lost 6, with 11 bases in between. The sample taken for sequencing was peripheral blood or thyroid tissue (not recorded which). The rearrangement uses TRBV19 and TRBJ1-2; unclear D gene. The source is an adult man with Graves' hyperthyroidism. The CDR3 spells CASSMTLWDGYTF. DNA for the CDR3: TGTGCCAGTAGTATGACCCTATGGGATGGCTACACCTTC. Filled out from reference TRBV19 and TRBJ1-2, the complete variable domain reads DGGITQSPKYLFRKEGQNVTLSCEQNLNHDAMYWYRQDPGQGLRLIYYSQIVNDFQKGDIAEGYSVSREKKESFPLTVTSAQKNPTAFYLCASSMTLWDGYTFGSGTRLTVV.